A selection of T cell receptor beta chains follows, all from one sample in a study of vaccination and CD4 T cells after COVID-19. No antigen has been identified for these receptors. TCRdb re-called the PCR reads with MiXCR, one entry per CDR3 protein. The sample shows about 20,000 distinct CDR3 sequences, under 30% of them seen only once. Sample: cultured CD4+ T cells from blood. All receptors derive from a human donor with COVID-19. The CDR3 runs from the conserved cysteine through the conserved F or W. Fields, in order: V gene, J gene, clone size, D gene, CDR3 protein, CDR3 DNA. A D gene is named only where the DNA matches it firmly. Size tells how often a clone was seen (once, few, many) or the class of an expanded clone, and some rows leave it out.

>TRBV10-1|TRBJ2-5|NA|TRBD2
CASSAQRGVETQYF
TGCGCCAGCAGTGCTCAGCGGGGGGTAGAGACCCAGTACTTC
>TRBV2|TRBJ1-5|NA|TRBD1
CASSRGQGENQPQHF
TGTGCCAGCAGTCGCGGACAGGGGGAAAATCAGCCCCAGCATTTT
>TRBV20-1|TRBJ2-5|NA|NA
CSARSGHEQETQYF
TGCAGTGCTAGATCGGGACACGAACAAGAGACCCAGTACTTC
>TRBV4-1|TRBJ2-1|NA|TRBD2
CASSLAGGNEQFF
TGCGCCAGCAGCCTAGCGGGAGGTAATGAGCAGTTCTTC
>TRBV9|TRBJ1-1|NA|NA
CASSVGQFSEAFF
TGTGCCAGCAGCGTAGGGCAGTTTTCTGAAGCTTTCTTT
>TRBV7-9|TRBJ1-1|NA|TRBD1
CASSVGQVLNTEAFF
TGTGCCAGCAGCGTTGGACAGGTTTTGAACACTGAAGCTTTCTTT
>TRBV7-2|TRBJ2-3|few|NA
CASSLVWREPTDTQYF
TGTGCCAGCAGCTTAGTCTGGCGGGAACCCACAGATACGCAGTATTTT
>TRBV25-1|TRBJ1-1|medium-sized|NA
CASSARQDRNTEAFF
TGTGCCAGCAGTGCCCGACAGGATCGGAACACTGAAGCTTTCTTT
>TRBV5-6|TRBJ2-3|NA|TRBD1
CASSFLTGGSTDTQYF
TGTGCCAGCAGCTTTTTGACAGGGGGAAGCACAGATACGCAGTATTTT
>TRBV7-9|TRBJ2-2|few|TRBD2
CASSPTSGGASGTGELFF
TGTGCCAGCAGCCCCACTAGCGGGGGGGCTTCGGGGACCGGGGAGCTGTTTTTT
>TRBV5-4|TRBJ2-5|NA|TRBD2
CASSLKSAGGAETQYF
TGTGCCAGCAGCTTAAAGTCGGCGGGGGGAGCGGAGACCCAGTACTTC
>TRBV5-1|TRBJ1-1|NA|TRBD1
CASSFTGTGTNTEAFF
TGCGCCAGCAGCTTTACCGGGACAGGGACGAACACTGAAGCTTTCTTT
>TRBV15|TRBJ2-7|NA|TRBD1
CATSRGGTGGPEQYF
TGTGCCACCAGCAGAGGCGGGACAGGGGGACCCGAGCAGTACTTC
>TRBV5-4|TRBJ2-3|NA|NA
CASRQADTQYF
TGTGCCAGCAGGCAGGCAGATACGCAGTATTTT
>TRBV15|TRBJ1-3|few|TRBD1
CATSRGSLTGASGNTIYF
TGTGCCACCAGCAGAGGGTCCCTCACAGGGGCCTCTGGAAACACCATATATTTT
>TRBV11-3|TRBJ1-5|few|NA
CASSPDSNQPQHF
TGTGCCAGCAGCCCGGACAGCAATCAGCCCCAGCATTTT
>TRBV19|TRBJ1-1|few|NA
CASSIRERGEAFF
TGTGCCAGTAGTATTCGGGAGCGGGGTGAAGCTTTCTTT
>TRBV6-4|TRBJ1-6|NA|TRBD1
CASLGDRDGSPLHF
TGTGCCAGCCTGGGGGACAGGGACGGCTCACCCCTCCACTTT
>TRBV7-2|TRBJ2-1|few|TRBD2
CASSLAGGNYNEQFF
TGTGCCAGCAGCTTAGCCGGGGGGAATTACAATGAGCAGTTCTTC
>TRBV6-1|TRBJ2-3|few|TRBD2
CASSPLAGGTDTQYF
TGTGCCAGCAGTCCACTAGCGGGGGGGACAGATACGCAGTATTTT
>TRBV11-2|TRBJ2-5|few|TRBD2
CASSSGRTGGRETQYF
TGTGCCAGCAGCTCCGGGCGCACGGGAGGAAGGGAGACCCAGTACTTC
>TRBV6-1|TRBJ1-1|few|TRBD1
CASSGWTGGRFEAFF
TGTGCCAGCAGTGGGTGGACAGGAGGGCGGTTTGAAGCTTTCTTT
>TRBV9|TRBJ2-3|few|TRBD2
CASSVGIAGASTDTQYF
TGTGCCAGCAGCGTTGGAATAGCGGGGGCCAGCACAGATACGCAGTATTTT
>TRBV5-4|TRBJ2-6|NA|NA
CAIQRASSGANVLTF
TGTGCCATCCAGAGGGCTAGCTCTGGGGCCAACGTCCTGACTTTC
>TRBV5-4|TRBJ2-4|few|TRBD1
CASSPDRGRNIQYF
TGTGCCAGCAGCCCGGACAGGGGGCGCAACATTCAGTACTTC
>TRBV28|TRBJ2-5|once|NA
CASSSQWETQYF
TGTGCCAGCAGTTCCCAGTGGGAGACCCAGTACTTC
>TRBV3-1|TRBJ2-6|NA|NA
CASSQGAGANVLTF
TGTGCCAGCAGCCAGGGGGCTGGGGCCAACGTCCTGACTTTC
>TRBV5-6|TRBJ1-2|NA|TRBD1
CASSYGQGETYGYTF
TGTGCCAGCAGCTACGGACAGGGAGAAACCTATGGCTACACCTTC
>TRBV12-3/TRBV12-4|TRBJ1-6|NA|NA
CASSFLGRESPLHF
TGTGCCAGCAGTTTCCTGGGTCGGGAATCACCCCTCCACTTT
>TRBV5-1|TRBJ1-5|few|TRBD1
CASSPGTGENQPQHF
TGCGCCAGCAGCCCCGGGACAGGGGAAAATCAGCCCCAGCATTTT
>TRBV11-2|TRBJ2-7|NA|NA
CASSPGGSRHEQYF
TGTGCCAGCAGCCCCGGGGGTAGTCGCCACGAGCAGTACTTC
>TRBV5-1|TRBJ1-6|NA|NA
CASRDEGGLDLHF
TGCGCCAGCAGAGACGAGGGGGGGTTGGACCTCCACTTT
>TRBV5-1|TRBJ1-1|NA|NA
CASSVDGAQNTEAFF
TGCGCCAGCAGCGTCGACGGGGCGCAGAACACTGAAGCTTTCTTT
>TRBV10-3|TRBJ1-1|NA|NA
CAIRDRFFTEAFF
TGTGCCATCAGGGATCGGTTTTTTACTGAAGCTTTCTTT
>TRBV7-2|TRBJ2-4|NA|TRBD1
CASSLVGTGSQNIQYF
TGTGCCAGCAGCTTAGTAGGGACAGGGAGCCAAAACATTCAGTACTTC
>TRBV7-6|TRBJ2-2|NA|TRBD2
CASSAGGRSTGELFF
TGTGCCAGCTCAGCGGGGGGCCGGTCCACCGGGGAGCTGTTTTTT
>TRBV6-5|TRBJ1-2|few|TRBD1
CASSYSNRGQGDGYTF
TGTGCCAGCAGTTACTCGAACCGGGGGCAGGGGGATGGCTACACCTTC